The next 25 T cell receptor beta chains were all read from a single sample in a study. TCRdb re-called the RT-PCR reads through MiXCR, storing one row per CDR3 protein. The sample has hundreds of thousands of distinct CDR3 sequences; around 14% are singletons. Sequencing input: memory CD4+ T cells from blood. All receptors come from a female donor in good health, serving as a healthy control.

This clonotype was counted a few times. The CDR3 reads CSARDREGVSLGRTDTQYF. CDR3 sequence (DNA): TGCAGTGCTAGAGATCGGGAGGGAGTTTCTCTCGGAAGGACAGATACGCAGTATTTT. The chain combines TRBV20-1 with TRBJ2-3, with 8 bases aligning to TRBD2. The germline CDR1 and CDR2 sequences are DFQATT and SNEGSKA (reference sequence). The CDR3 loop spans 19 amino acids. Trimming at V came to 0 bases and at J to 3 bases, leaving 17 bases not matched to a gene.

The sample holds a few counts of this clonotype. The J gene is TRBJ2-5, the V gene TRBV24-1; 8 bases are shared with TRBD2. V was pared by 6 bases and J by 1 base, with 15 bases of the junction left unmatched. The CDR3 is 18 amino acids. Germline values: CDR1 KGHDR, CDR2 SFDVKD. As DNA, the CDR3 is TGTGCCACCAGTACTACTAGCGGCAGAAAGGAGGGCCAAGAGACCCAGTACTTC. It encodes CATSTTSGRKEGQETQYF.

This clonotype was picked up many times. The genes are TRBV6-5 and TRBJ1-1; TRBD1 matches 7 bases. The germline CDR1 and CDR2 sequences are MNHEY and SVGAGI. J lost 2 bases, V lost 6 bases, and 6 bases had no gene match. CDR3 length: 14 amino acids. The CDR3 protein is CASRRQGGNTEAFF. DNA of the CDR3: TGTGCCAGCAGGAGACAGGGCGGAAACACTGAAGCTTTCTTT.

In its sample, this clonotype was seen a few times. The V gene is TRBV27, the J gene TRBJ2-1, with a tentative D call TRBD2 (6 bases). The CDR3 extends over 14 amino acids. The germline V and J ends were trimmed by 3 bases and 5 bases, with 11 bases remaining between them. CDR1 is MNHEY and CDR2 is SMNVEV in the germline V gene (reference sequence). CDR3 DNA: TGTGCCAGCAGTTTCTACGGGGGAAACAATGAGCAGTTCTTC. It yields the protein CASSFYGGNNEQFF.

This clonotype was seen only a few times. The V gene is TRBV7-6, the J gene TRBJ2-2; no definite D call. There are 15 residues in the CDR3. Germline CDR1 SGHVS, CDR2 FNYEAQ. V shed 2 bases and J shed 0 bases, with 7 bases lying between them. This CDR3 is CASSLITPNTGELFF. The CDR3 DNA reads as TGTGCCAGCAGCTTAATTACCCCGAACACCGGGGAGCTGTTTTTT.

At least ten counts were recorded for this clonotype. V and J are TRBV5-1 and TRBJ1-1; D unclear. The V gene lost 0 bases and the J gene lost 6 bases, with 9 bases spanning the gap. The CDR3 covers 13 residues. CDR1 and CDR2 from the germline V gene are SGHRS and YFSETQ. The CDR3 DNA reads TGCGCCAGCAGCTTGGCTTCCCAATCTGAAGCTTTCTTT. As protein: CASSLASQSEAFF.

The chain joins TRBV5-1 to TRBJ2-2, with 14 positions matching TRBD2. Germline V gene sequence: CDR1 SGHRS, CDR2 YFSETQ. V gave up 3 bases and J gave up 6 bases; unmatched junction bases: 1. The CDR3 contains 15 residues. The CDR3 sequence is CASSWTSGGPGELFF. Written as DNA, the CDR3 is TGCGCCAGCAGCTGGACTAGCGGGGGGCCCGGGGAGCTGTTTTTT. Drawing the rest from reference TRBV5-1 and TRBJ2-2, the complete variable domain is KAGVTQTPRYLIKTRGQQVTLSCSPISGHRSVSWYQQTPGQGLQFLFEYFSETQRNKGNFPGRFSGRQFSNSRSEMNVSTLELGDSALYLCASSWTSGGPGELFFGEGSRLTVL.

The sample holds a few counts of this clonotype. J is TRBJ2-3 and V is TRBV7-8, with TRBD2 identical over 12 bases. Looked up from germline, CDR1 is SGHVS and CDR2 is FQNEAQ. The J segment lost 1 base and the V segment lost 5 bases, leaving 10 bases of the junction unmatched. The CDR3 is 18 residues long. The CDR3 region is CASSAFSTSGSRTDTQYF. CDR3 coding DNA: TGTGCCAGCAGCGCCTTCTCGACTAGCGGGAGCCGCACAGATACGCAGTATTTT.

This clonotype has a count of ten or more. CDR3 bases: TGTGCCAGCAGCGCCGACAGGGGGTGGCTAGAGACCCAGTACTTC. This encodes CASSADRGWLETQYF. The chain is built from TRBV9 and TRBJ2-5, with TRBD1 matching 9 bases. This CDR3 has 15 residues. With 3 bases clipped from V and 4 bases from J, the junction kept 7 bases outside the gene matches. The germline gives CDR1 SGDLS, CDR2 YYNGEE.

The genes are TRBV6-6 and TRBJ2-5, with D maybe TRBD2 (7 bases). The CDR3 length is 13 residues. Trimming cost V 4 bases and J 6 bases, with 12 bases left between them. Germline V gene data show CDR1 as MNHNY and CDR2 as SVGAGI (reference sequence). CDR3 sequence reads: CASSSTGGQTQYF. CDR3 nucleotides: TGTGCCAGCAGTTCAACCGGGGGGCAGACCCAGTACTTC.

This clonotype has ten or more counts. The chain uses TRBV6-1 and TRBJ1-1; no reliable D call. This CDR3 contains 13 residues. CDR1 MNHNS and CDR2 SASEGT come from the germline V gene. Trimming shortened V by 1 base and J by 3 bases, and 6 bases separated the two germline ends. CDR3 region: CASSEGADTEAFF. The CDR3 nucleotides read TGTGCCAGCAGTGAAGGGGCTGACACTGAAGCTTTCTTT.

This clonotype was counted ten times or more. The V gene is TRBV6-5, the J gene TRBJ2-5; TRBD1 or TRBD2 may be the D gene (5 bases each). Per germline, CDR1 MNHEY and CDR2 SVGAGI. The CDR3 runs to 14 residues. The V and J ends lost 0 bases and 5 bases respectively, with 10 bases between them. For the CDR3, the DNA is TGTGCCAGCAGTTACTCTTCCGAGGGGGAGACCCAGTACTTC. Its protein product is CASSYSSEGETQYF.

This clonotype showed up many times. The V call is TRBV5-5, the J call TRBJ2-2; the D is unclear. V was shortened by 4 bases and J by 0 bases, with 7 bases between the two germline ends. The CDR3 is 14 amino acids. From germline, CDR1 is SGHKS and CDR2 YYEKEE (reference sequence). This chain's CDR3 is CASSGMANTGELFF. CDR3 sequence (DNA): TGTGCCAGCAGCGGGATGGCGAACACCGGGGAGCTGTTTTTT.

The table lists this clonotype with a few counts. The rearrangement uses TRBV11-2 and TRBJ1-5, with D uncertain. The CDR3 totals 17 residues. The V gene's germline CDR1 is SGHAT and CDR2 FQNNGV. The V end was cut by 1 base, the J end by 2 bases, with 15 bases between. The CDR3 here is CASSLGVGVAGNQPQHF. For the CDR3, the DNA is TGTGCCAGCAGCTTAGGGGTGGGAGTGGCCGGCAATCAGCCCCAGCATTTT.

This clonotype has a count of ten or more. This rearrangement joins TRBV20-1 to TRBJ1-6; D possibly corresponds to TRBD1 (6 bases). CDR3 length: 14 amino acids. V lost 4 bases, J lost 7 bases, and 14 bases lay in between. Per the germline V gene, CDR1 is DFQATT and CDR2 is SNEGSKA (reference sequence). CDR3 loop: CSANGQTGNSPLHF. The CDR3 DNA reads as TGCAGTGCTAACGGACAGACGGGAAATTCACCCCTCCACTTT.

Ten or more counts support this clonotype. V is TRBV29-1 and J is TRBJ2-5; D might be TRBD1 (6 bases). V lost 2 bases and J lost 9, with 19 bases in between. Germline V gene sequence: CDR1 SQVTM, CDR2 ANQGSEA. The CDR3 length is 14 residues. The CDR3 DNA is TGCAGCGTTGAAAGGGACACGGGCCCTGGGGCCCAGTACTTC. This encodes CSVERDTGPGAQYF.

In this sample, this clonotype turned up a few times. The V and J genes are TRBV18 and TRBJ2-7, with 13 bases that match TRBD2. Germline lookup yields CDR1 KGHSH and CDR2 LQKENI. The trim removed 3 bases at V and 4 bases at J, leaving 3 bases unmatched. The CDR3 contains 15 residues. DNA for the CDR3: TGTGCCAGCTCACCCGGACTAGCGGGGGAATACGAGCAGTACTTC. This sequence encodes CASSPGLAGEYEQYF.

This clonotype was counted a few times. The rearrangement uses TRBV28 and TRBJ1-6, with 8 bases fitting TRBD1. This CDR3 is built from 16 residues. V shed 4 bases and J 7 bases; nucleotides not matched to a gene: 9. The germline gives CDR1 MDHEN, CDR2 SYDVKM. The CDR3 loop is CASSWAGGATNSPLHF. Written as DNA, the CDR3 is TGTGCCAGCAGTTGGGCAGGGGGCGCTACGAATTCACCCCTCCACTTT.

The chain combines TRBV5-1 with TRBJ2-5, with D unresolved. The CDR3 is made up of 14 amino acids. From germline, CDR1 is SGHRS and CDR2 YFSETQ. The V end was cut by 7 bases, the J end by 2 bases, with 15 bases between. For the CDR3, the DNA is TGCGCCAGCTCGACCTTTCTACAACAAGAGACCCAGTACTTC. Protein sequence: CASSTFLQQETQYF.

The genes are TRBV7-2 and TRBJ2-1; no firm D call. In germline, CDR1 is SGHTA, CDR2 FQGNSA. The CDR3 spans 15 residues. Trimming took off 0 bases at V and 0 bases at J, with 6 bases between the two ends. This CDR3 reads CASSLAAFSYNEQFF. The CDR3, as DNA: TGTGCCAGCAGCTTAGCTGCATTCTCCTACAATGAGCAGTTCTTC.

This clonotype has just a few counts. The rearrangement links TRBV6-6 to TRBJ2-1; D possibly corresponds to TRBD2 (6 bases). With 0 bases removed from V and 10 bases from J, the gap between germline ends came to 7 bases. CDR1 MNHNY and CDR2 SVGAGI come from the germline V gene (reference sequence). CDR3 length: 12 amino acids. The CDR3 loop is CASSYSTREQFF. CDR3 bases: TGTGCCAGCAGTTACTCGACTAGAGAGCAGTTCTTC.

Ten or more counts support this clonotype. The chain uses TRBV5-1 and TRBJ2-7; D might be TRBD1 (6 bases). CDR3 length: 14 amino acids. Trimming removed 3 bases from V and 10 bases from J, with 20 bases in between. Germline values: CDR1 SGHRS, CDR2 YFSETQ. This chain's CDR3 is CASSSVGSTGHQYF. CDR3 sequence (DNA): TGCGCCAGCAGCTCGGTGGGTTCTACAGGGCACCAGTACTTC.

This clonotype was observed many times. The chain has TRBV3-1 and TRBJ1-2, with D perhaps TRBD1 (5 bases). This CDR3 region has 15 residues. Trimming pared 4 bases from V and 2 bases from J, leaving 14 bases between. Germline V gives CDR1 LGHDT, CDR2 YNNKEL (reference sequence). In nucleotides, the CDR3 is TGTGCCAGCAGCCCAGGCATGGGACGAAACTATGGCTACACCTTC. Protein sequence: CASSPGMGRNYGYTF. Filled out from reference TRBV3-1 and TRBJ1-2, the complete variable domain reads DTAVSQTPKYLVTQMGNDKSIKCEQNLGHDTMYWYKQDSKKFLKIMFSYNNKELIINETVPNRFSPKSPDKAHLNLHINSLELGDSAVYFCASSPGMGRNYGYTFGSGTRLTVV.

This clonotype was recorded at least ten times. This rearrangement joins TRBV6-5 to TRBJ2-1; 8 bases line up with TRBD1. The V gene end was trimmed by 2 bases and the J gene end by 6 bases; junction bases not matched to a gene: 15. CDR3 length equals 18 residues. Germline values: CDR1 MNHEY, CDR2 SVGAGI. The CDR3 reads CASSYRTGLSGRSNEQFF. The CDR3 nucleotides read TGTGCCAGCAGTTACCGGACAGGGCTATCGGGAAGAAGCAATGAGCAGTTCTTC.

V is TRBV20-1 and J is TRBJ2-3; TRBD2 agrees at 12 bases. Germline CDR1 reads DFQATT; CDR2 reads SNEGSKA (reference sequence). The trim removed 7 bases at V and 6 bases at J, leaving 8 bases unmatched. The CDR3 has 14 amino acids. The CDR3 nucleotides are TGCAGTGGGAAACTAGCGGGGGGTAGGGATACGCAGTATTTT. Protein product: CSGKLAGGRDTQYF.